This passage covers 22 T cell receptor beta chains from one sample sequenced in a study of cytomegalovirus exposure and HLA in healthy donors. Using immunoSEQ multiplex PCR, the repertoire was profiled, and TCRdb retains in-frame clones only, with some absent. The repertoire holds about 75,000 clones, with around four fifths as singletons. Sequencing input: PBMCs. The receptors here all came from a young man in good health and CMV-seronegative.

The chain combines TRBV19 with TRBJ1-3; D ambiguous. Germline values: CDR1 LNHDA, CDR2 SQIVND (reference sequence). The CDR3 has 14 amino acids. V shed 6 bases and J shed 2 bases, with 11 bases lying between them. The CDR3 loop is CASSGFAAGNTIYF. DNA of the CDR3: TGTGCCAGTAGCGGGTTTGCGGCTGGAAACACCATATATTTT. The full variable domain, with the rest looked up from reference TRBV19 and TRBJ1-3, is DGGITQSPKYLFRKEGQNVTLSCEQNLNHDAMYWYRQDPGQGLRLIYYSQIVNDFQKGDIAEGYSVSREKKESFPLTVTSAQKNPTAFYLCASSGFAAGNTIYFGEGSWLTVV.

CDR3: CASSGTGVEETQYF. The CDR3 nucleotides are TGCGCCAGCAGCGGGACAGGGGTTGAAGAGACCCAGTACTTC. V usage is TRBV5-1 and J usage is TRBJ2-5; TRBD1 matches 10 bases. The CDR3 is made up of 14 amino acids. The J segment lost 3 bases and the V segment lost 4 bases, leaving 3 bases of the junction unmatched. In germline, CDR1 is SGHRS, CDR2 YFSETQ.

V is TRBV5-1 and J is TRBJ1-6, with unresolved D. Germline V gene lookup returns CDR1 SGHRS and CDR2 YFSETQ. The CDR3 contains 14 residues. Trimming stripped 4 bases from V and 4 bases from J, with 9 bases between. The CDR3 DNA reads TGCGCCAGCAGCGATCTTCGGTATAATTCACCCCTCCACTTT. Protein sequence: CASSDLRYNSPLHF.

The chain links TRBV25-1 to TRBJ1-4, with D possibly being TRBD1 (5 bases). This CDR3 contains 16 residues. CDR1 MGHDK and CDR2 SYGVNS come from the germline V gene. Trimming left V 2 bases short and J 7 bases short, with 17 bases between. CDR3 protein: CASSEREGRAFEKLFF. In DNA form, the CDR3 reads TGTGCCAGCAGTGAAAGGGAGGGGCGGGCGTTTGAAAAACTGTTTTTT.

V usage is TRBV7-3 and J usage is TRBJ2-1; 9 bases are a match to TRBD2. Germline CDR1 reads SGHTA; CDR2 reads FQGTGA. The CDR3 has 16 residues. The V and J ends lost 5 bases and 0 bases, in that order; junction bases with no gene match: 5. CDR3 residues: CASSQQAGGSYNEQFF. The CDR3 DNA reads TGTGCCAGCAGCCAACAAGCGGGGGGCTCCTACAATGAGCAGTTCTTC.

V is TRBV18 and J is TRBJ2-1; 11 bases agree with TRBD2. Germline trimming cut 2 bases from V and 9 bases from J; bases unmatched to any gene: 9. The germline V gene encodes CDR1 KGHSH and CDR2 LQKENI. The CDR3 is made up of 16 amino acids. In DNA, the CDR3 is TGTGCCAGCTCACCAATCACTAGCGGGAGCCAGAGTGAGCAGTTCTTC. Its translation: CASSPITSGSQSEQFF.

The chain joins TRBV5-6 to TRBJ2-3, with 7 bases that match TRBD1. Germline trimming cut 3 bases from V and 0 bases from J; bases unmatched to any gene: 4. Germline CDR1 is SGHDT and CDR2 is YYEEEE. The CDR3 extends over 15 amino acids. Here the CDR3 DNA reads TGTGCCAGCAGCTCGCAGGGGGATAGCACAGATACGCAGTATTTT. This gives the protein CASSSQGDSTDTQYF.

This clone was recorded a few times. V usage is TRBV27 and J usage is TRBJ2-7, with a possible D match to TRBD2 (6 bases). CDR1 MNHEY and CDR2 SMNVEV come from the germline V gene (reference sequence). The germline V and J ends were trimmed by 5 bases and 6 bases, with 17 bases remaining between them. The CDR3 sequence is 14 residues long. CDR3: CASSPGRDYLEQYF. For the CDR3, the DNA is TGTGCCAGCAGTCCGGGGCGGGATTACCTCGAGCAGTACTTC.

The rearrangement links TRBV18 to TRBJ1-4, with D maybe TRBD1 (5 bases). V was pared by 1 base and J by 4 bases, with 7 bases between. CDR1 is KGHSH and CDR2 is LQKENI in the germline V gene. CDR3 size: 14 residues. CDR3 protein: CASSPQGLNEKLFF. In DNA form, the CDR3 reads TGTGCCAGCTCACCACAGGGGCTTAATGAAAAACTGTTTTTT. The whole variable domain, remainder taken from reference TRBV18 and TRBJ1-4, is NAGVMQNPRHLVRRRGQEARLRCSPMKGHSHVYWYRQLPEEGLKFMVYLQKENIIDESGMPKERFSAEFPKEGPSILRIQQVVRGDSAAYFCASSPQGLNEKLFFGSGTQLSVL.

The rearrangement links TRBV28 to TRBJ1-5; perhaps TRBD1 as D (6 bases). In germline, CDR1 is MDHEN, CDR2 SYDVKM. Trimming took off 6 bases at V and 5 bases at J, with 20 bases between the two ends. This CDR3 is built from 16 residues. The CDR3 reads CASSHLIQGVDQPQHF. CDR3 nucleotide sequence: TGTGCCAGCAGCCACTTGATACAGGGTGTGGATCAGCCCCAGCATTTT. The variable domain in full, with the rest retrieved from reference TRBV28 and TRBJ1-5, is DVKVTQSSRYLVKRTGEKVFLECVQDMDHENMFWYRQDPGLGLRLIYFSYDVKMKEKGDIPEGYSVSREKKERFSLILESASTNQTSMYLCASSHLIQGVDQPQHFGDGTRLSIL.

The chain employs TRBV6-4 and TRBJ1-2; 9 nucleotides line up with TRBD1. With V trimmed by 10 bases and J by 7 bases, 7 bases remained unmatched. Germline V gives CDR1 MRHNA, CDR2 SNTAGT. The CDR3 consists of 12 residues. The CDR3 bases are TGTGCCACCGGGGACAGGGACTTTGGCTACACCTTC. Protein: CATGDRDFGYTF.

This sequence joins TRBV7-3 and TRBJ2-3; maybe TRBD2 (6 bases). Germline loops: CDR1 SGHTA, CDR2 FQGTGA. V shed 1 base and J shed 0 bases, with 14 bases lying between them. The CDR3 spans 17 residues. The DNA for the CDR3 is TGTGCCAGCAGCTTAAATGGAGGGCCGAGTAGCACAGATACGCAGTATTTT. This codes for CASSLNGGPSSTDTQYF.

This clone was counted a single time. The chain joins TRBV21-1 to TRBJ2-2; the table's D call, TRBD2, was not checked against the DNA. TRBV21-1 represents a pseudogene. CDR3 length: 17 residues. The CDR3 bases are TGTGCCAGCAGCAACGGACTAGCGGGAGAAGACACCGGGGAGCTGTTTTTT. Its protein product is CASSNGLAGEDTGELFF.

The chain carries TRBV29-1 and TRBJ2-7; D is ambiguous. The CDR3 is made up of 14 amino acids. Germline-derived CDR1 and CDR2 are SQVTM and ANQGSEA. The V end was cut by 0 bases, the J end by 4 bases, with 13 bases between. The CDR3 here is CSVEDRRGSYEQYF. Here the CDR3 DNA reads TGCAGCGTTGAAGATCGACGCGGTTCGTACGAGCAGTACTTC.

The V and J genes are TRBV9 and TRBJ2-1, with D unresolved. Germline loops: CDR1 SGDLS, CDR2 YYNGEE. The CDR3 totals 15 residues. The germline V and J ends were trimmed by 0 bases and 4 bases, with 11 bases remaining between them. The chain's CDR3 is CASSVDPVPYNEQFF. Written as DNA, the CDR3 is TGTGCCAGCAGCGTAGATCCAGTCCCTTACAATGAGCAGTTCTTC.

The genes are TRBV30 and TRBJ2-5, with 7 bases identical to TRBD2. CDR1 and CDR2 (germline): GTSNPN, SVGIG (reference sequence). CDR3 length equals 14 residues. The ends lost 4 bases at V and 4 bases at J; junction bases unmatched: 9. CDR3 residues: CAWMGGRMIETQYF. The CDR3 bases are TGTGCCTGGATGGGGGGGAGAATGATAGAGACCCAGTACTTC. Based on the CDR3 plus reference TRBV30 and TRBJ2-5, the full variable domain is SQTIHQWPATLVQPVGSPLSLECTVEGTSNPNLYWYRQAAGRGLQLLFYSVGIGQISSEVPQNLSASRPQDRQFILSSKKLLLSDSGFYLCAWMGGRMIETQYFGPGTRLLVL.

The chain is built from TRBV10-3 and TRBJ1-2; 8 bases align to TRBD1. CDR1 is ENHRY, CDR2 SYGVKD, per germline. V dropped 3 bases and J dropped 4; count of bases not matched to a gene: 7. The CDR3 extends over 15 amino acids. In DNA form, the CDR3 reads TGTGCCATCAGTGAAGGGACAGGAGGAATCTATGGCTACACCTTC. This translates into CAISEGTGGIYGYTF.

V usage is TRBV28 and J usage is TRBJ1-1; TRBD1 agrees at 7 bases. The germline gives CDR1 MDHEN, CDR2 SYDVKM. The V gene end was trimmed by 5 bases and the J gene end by 0 bases; junction bases not matched to a gene: 6. The CDR3 covers 15 residues. The CDR3 is CASSPLDRLNTEAFF. The CDR3 nucleotides are TGTGCCAGCAGTCCCCTGGACAGGTTGAACACTGAAGCTTTCTTT. The full variable domain, rest sourced from reference TRBV28 and TRBJ1-1, is DVKVTQSSRYLVKRTGEKVFLECVQDMDHENMFWYRQDPGLGLRLIYFSYDVKMKEKGDIPEGYSVSREKKERFSLILESASTNQTSMYLCASSPLDRLNTEAFFGQGTRLTVV.

The chain recombines TRBV5-6 with TRBJ1-6, with a tentative D call TRBD1 (6 bases). CDR1 is SGHDT and CDR2 is YYEEEE in the germline V gene. Trimming pared 1 base from V and 7 bases from J, leaving 12 bases between. This CDR3 is built from 15 residues. The CDR3 DNA is TGTGCCAGCAGCTTGCTACAGGGTCTGAATTCACCCCTCCACTTT. It is translated as CASSLLQGLNSPLHF.

The rearrangement joins TRBV7-8 to TRBJ2-3, with D possibly matching TRBD2 (7 bases). Per the germline V gene, CDR1 is SGHVS and CDR2 is FQNEAQ. Trimming shortened V by 10 bases and J by 0 bases, and 11 bases separated the two germline ends. CDR3 size: 13 residues. The CDR3 here is CATSGGSTDTQYF. CDR3 DNA sequence: TGTGCCACTTCGGGGGGCAGCACAGATACGCAGTATTTT.

This clone was found a few times. The chain is built from TRBV28 and TRBJ2-7; 8 nucleotides align to TRBD1. Germline V gene data show CDR1 as MDHEN and CDR2 as SYDVKM. Unmatched junction bases numbered 11, after V lost 8 bases and J lost 8 bases. The CDR3 contains 13 residues. The CDR3 sequence: CASHKTRTGQQYF. In DNA, the CDR3 is TGTGCCAGCCATAAAACCAGGACAGGGCAGCAGTACTTC.

This clone was counted at least ten times. V is TRBV5-1 and J is TRBJ1-6; D remains unclear. CDR1 is SGHRS, CDR2 YFSETQ, per germline. This CDR3 has 14 amino acids. Deletions cut 3 bases from V and 7 bases from J, with 11 bases between. CDR3 coding DNA: TGCGCCAGCAGCTCGGGGTGGGCGAATTCACCCCTCCACTTT. Translated: CASSSGWANSPLHF.